This TCR beta chain stems from a study of control samples from healthy donors and cancer patients. Produced via immunoSEQ multiplex PCR; TCRdb's table is partial and in-frame only. The table includes about 250,000 clones, around 79% detected once. Germline-derived CDR1 and CDR2 are LGHDT and YNNKEL (reference sequence). CDR3 size: 14 residues. V trimming: 4 bases; J trimming: 5 bases; junction bases outside the gene matches: 6. The genes are TRBV3-1 (or the pseudogene TRBV3-2) and TRBJ2-7; the match to TRBD1 covers 9 bases. This receptor was identified in a woman aged 60 to 75 with lung cancer. Sequenced sample: PBMCs. CDR3 amino acids: CASSLQGARDEQYF. In DNA form, the CDR3 reads TGTGCCAGCAGCCTACAGGGGGCAAGGGACGAGCAGTACTTC.